The 21 T cell receptor beta chains reported below all come from one sample, sequenced in a study of T cell changes during pregnancy in multiple sclerosis. Here immunoSEQ multiplex PCR was the method, and the copy in TCRdb shows in-frame clones only, minus some. The sample contains tens of thousands of clones, 80% to 95% of which appear only once. The material sequenced was CD8+ T cells from peripheral blood mononuclear cells, taken after pregnancy. The receptors were sampled from a female donor with multiple sclerosis, enrolled in a pregnancy study.

This clone was detected once. The chain combines TRBV16 with TRBJ1-2; 10 bases match TRBD1. Germline assignment: CDR1 KGHSY and CDR2 FQNENV. This CDR3 comprises 16 residues. With 2 bases clipped from V and 2 bases from J, the junction kept 5 bases outside the gene matches. The CDR3 bases are TGTGCCAGCAGCCAAGGACAGGGGGGGAGGAACTATGGCTACACCTTC. It yields the protein CASSQGQGGRNYGYTF.

The rearrangement links TRBV19 to TRBJ2-7, with D maybe TRBD2 (6 bases). The CDR3 contains 12 residues. Germline V gene sequence: CDR1 LNHDA, CDR2 SQIVND (reference sequence). Trimming shortened V by 6 bases and J by 3 bases, and 9 bases separated the two germline ends. This CDR3 is CASSLGGYEQYF. The CDR3 bases are TGTGCCAGTAGCCTCGGGGGCTACGAGCAGTACTTC. The full variable domain, with the rest looked up from reference TRBV19 and TRBJ2-7, is DGGITQSPKYLFRKEGQNVTLSCEQNLNHDAMYWYRQDPGQGLRLIYYSQIVNDFQKGDIAEGYSVSREKKESFPLTVTSAQKNPTAFYLCASSLGGYEQYFGPGTRLTVT.

The CDR3 bases are TGTGCCAGCAGCTTTGGGCAGGGGACCTACGAGCAGTACTTC. Translated: CASSFGQGTYEQYF. V usage is TRBV13 and J usage is TRBJ2-7, with D possibly matching TRBD1 (6 bases). V was trimmed by 3 bases and J by 2 bases, leaving 11 bases between them. The CDR3 extends over 14 amino acids. Germline CDR1 is PRHDT and CDR2 is FYEKMQ (reference sequence).

The CDR3 nucleotides read TGTGCCAGCAGCTTAGCGGGGGGGCCGCCCGGGGAGCTGTTTTTT. Its protein is CASSLAGGPPGELFF. The genes are TRBV7-3 and TRBJ2-2, with 9 bases aligning to TRBD2. The germline gives CDR1 SGHTA, CDR2 FQGTGA. The CDR3 sequence is 15 residues long. V shed 2 bases and J 6 bases; nucleotides not matched to a gene: 4.

The CDR3 sequence: CASSVDRQGMNTEAFF. Written as DNA, the CDR3 is TGTGCCAGCAGCGTAGATCGACAGGGGATGAACACTGAAGCTTTCTTT. The chain uses TRBV9 and TRBJ1-1; TRBD1 agrees at 8 bases. The CDR3 covers 16 residues. CDR1 SGDLS and CDR2 YYNGEE come from the germline V gene. Trimming at V came to 0 bases and at J to 0 bases, leaving 4 bases not matched to a gene.

This chain links TRBV4-1 with TRBJ2-7; 8 positions match TRBD2. CDR1 MGHRA and CDR2 YSYEKL come from the germline V gene. V shed 0 bases and J 2 bases; nucleotides not matched to a gene: 12. The CDR3 runs to 18 residues. CDR3 sequence: CASSQEGAGGLLTYEQYF. DNA for the CDR3: TGCGCCAGCAGCCAAGAGGGGGCGGGAGGCTTACTGACCTACGAGCAGTACTTC.

The chain links TRBV29-1 to TRBJ1-2; D ambiguous. From germline, CDR1 is SQVTM and CDR2 ANQGSEA. The germline V and J ends were trimmed by 0 bases and 2 bases, with 4 bases remaining between them. The CDR3 contains 12 residues. CDR3 sequence: CSVEEANYGYTF. CDR3 nucleotide sequence: TGCAGCGTTGAAGAAGCGAACTATGGCTACACCTTC.

CDR3 DNA: TGTGCCAGCGATAGTACGTTCAGGACAGGAGAAGGAGGCTACACCTTC. Protein sequence: CASDSTFRTGEGGYTF. The rearrangement links TRBV7-9 to TRBJ1-2; 7 bases agree with TRBD1. The junction had 20 bases not matched to a gene; V was cut back by 8 bases and J by 8 bases. The germline gives CDR1 SEHNR, CDR2 FQNEAQ (reference sequence). The CDR3 is 16 residues long.

The chain uses TRBV27 and TRBJ2-3, with TRBD2 identical over 8 bases. This CDR3 is built from 16 residues. V lost 5 bases and J lost 2; bases outside the gene matches: 9. Germline V gene data show CDR1 as MNHEY and CDR2 as SMNVEV (reference sequence). The CDR3 reads CASSQFSGGYTDTQYF. CDR3 DNA sequence: TGTGCCAGCAGTCAGTTTTCGGGAGGGTACACAGATACGCAGTATTTT.

The chain couples TRBV5-1 to TRBJ2-7; a weak D match, TRBD1 (6 bases). Germline V gene data show CDR1 as SGHRS and CDR2 as YFSETQ. The CDR3 has 16 residues. V was clipped by 2 bases and J by 4 bases, with 19 bases between them. Written as DNA, the CDR3 is TGCGCCAGCAGCTTCGAACCGGACAGTTTCCGTTACGAGCAGTACTTC. This sequence encodes CASSFEPDSFRYEQYF. Supplemented by reference TRBV5-1 and TRBJ2-7, the full variable domain reads KAGVTQTPRYLIKTRGQQVTLSCSPISGHRSVSWYQQTPGQGLQFLFEYFSETQRNKGNFPGRFSGRQFSNSRSEMNVSTLELGDSALYLCASSFEPDSFRYEQYFGPGTRLTVT.

Here the CDR3 DNA reads TGTGCCAGCCGACCCACAGGGTTACATCAGCCCCAGCATTTT. Translated: CASRPTGLHQPQHF. The genes are TRBV27 and TRBJ1-5; weak D call: TRBD1 (6 bases). Trimming left V 8 bases short and J 5 bases short, with 16 bases between. This CDR3 comprises 14 residues. Looked up from germline, CDR1 is MNHEY and CDR2 is SMNVEV (reference sequence).

The chain employs TRBV19 and TRBJ2-7; 7 positions agree with TRBD1. Germline assignment: CDR1 LNHDA and CDR2 SQIVND (reference sequence). This CDR3 has 14 residues. The J segment lost 2 bases and the V segment lost 5 bases, leaving 6 bases of the junction unmatched. The CDR3: CASSLLGTAYEQYF. CDR3 DNA sequence: TGTGCCAGTAGTTTACTCGGGACAGCCTACGAGCAGTACTTC.

The chain uses TRBV9 and TRBJ1-1, with D unresolved. This CDR3 spans 14 amino acids. The germline V and J ends were trimmed by 0 bases and 1 base, with 7 bases remaining between them. Germline V lookup: CDR1 SGDLS, CDR2 YYNGEE. CDR3 bases: TGTGCCAGCAGCGTAGTGGAGGGGAACACTGAAGCTTTCTTT. As protein: CASSVVEGNTEAFF.

The rearrangement links TRBV6-5 to TRBJ1-1; D not resolved. CDR1 is MNHEY and CDR2 is SVGAGI in the germline V gene. The CDR3 runs 13 residues. Trimming took off 7 bases at V and 2 bases at J, with 11 bases between the two ends. CDR3 amino acids: CASTSDRNTEAFF. The DNA of the CDR3 is TGTGCCAGCACCAGCGACCGCAACACTGAAGCTTTCTTT.

The genes are TRBV19 and TRBJ2-1; weak D call: TRBD1 (5 bases). The CDR3 covers 15 residues. V lost 4 bases to trimming and J lost 0 bases, with 10 bases between them. The germline V gene has CDR1 LNHDA and CDR2 SQIVND (reference sequence). CDR3 nucleotides: TGTGCCAGTAGTACCGCAGGGTCCTCCTACAATGAGCAGTTCTTC. Amino acids: CASSTAGSSYNEQFF.

This clone was seen ten or more times. The gene calls are TRBV27 and TRBJ2-1, with a tentative D call TRBD1 (6 bases). Trimming left V 8 bases short and J 5 bases short, with 22 bases between. The CDR3 has 16 amino acids. Germline CDR1 is MNHEY and CDR2 is SMNVEV (reference sequence). Here the CDR3 reads CASLLTPGVRDNEQFF. In nucleotides, the CDR3 is TGTGCCAGCTTACTTACGCCAGGGGTTCGGGACAATGAGCAGTTCTTC.

The V gene is TRBV20-1, the J gene TRBJ1-2; D is uncertain. Germline V gene sequence: CDR1 DFQATT, CDR2 SNEGSKA (reference sequence). The ends were cut back, 3 bases at V and 8 bases at J, with 7 bases in the middle. The CDR3 extends over 10 amino acids. This CDR3 reads CSARYGGYTF. The CDR3 DNA follows: TGCAGTGCTAGGTATGGCGGCTACACCTTC.

This clone has a single count. The V call is TRBV5-6, the J call TRBJ1-2; D is unclear. V was clipped by 5 bases and J by 4 bases, with 21 bases between them. Germline V gene sequence: CDR1 SGHDT, CDR2 YYEEEE. There are 16 residues in the CDR3. The chain's CDR3 is CASRILRRAPAYGYTF. For the CDR3, the DNA is TGTGCCAGCAGGATCCTCAGGAGGGCCCCCGCCTATGGCTACACCTTC.

The chain carries TRBV27 and TRBJ2-7; the D gene is possibly TRBD1 (5 bases). Germline assignment: CDR1 MNHEY and CDR2 SMNVEV (reference sequence). V lost 6 bases, J lost 3 bases, and 15 bases lay in between. CDR3 size: 14 residues. CDR3 sequence: CASSSGQGHYEQYF. The CDR3 DNA reads TGTGCCAGCAGCTCCGGGCAGGGCCACTACGAGCAGTACTTC.

The chain has TRBV7-9 and TRBJ1-1; 8 bases are a match to TRBD1. The V segment lost 5 bases and the J segment 0 bases; nucleotides outside the gene matches: 5. The germline gives CDR1 SEHNR, CDR2 FQNEAQ (reference sequence). The CDR3 consists of 15 residues. The CDR3, as DNA: TGTGCCAGCAGCCCGAGGGACAGGATGAACACTGAAGCTTTCTTT. Its protein product is CASSPRDRMNTEAFF.

V gene TRBV4-1 combines with J gene TRBJ2-7; 8 bases are shared with TRBD1. Germline CDR1 MGHRA, CDR2 YSYEKL. V shed 3 bases, J shed 3 bases, and the junction held 10 bases outside the gene matches. The CDR3 consists of 16 residues. CDR3 loop: CASSHPGTGIVYEQYF. Written as DNA, the CDR3 is TGCGCCAGCAGCCACCCCGGGACAGGAATCGTCTACGAGCAGTACTTC.